The 7 T cell receptor beta chains below come from one sample, sequenced in a study of T cells in Graves' hyperthyroidism and ophthalmopathy. RNA transcripts gave rise to amplified TCR beta CDR3 regions. Researchers ran a first-round RT-PCR on the TCR CDR3 using the HTBI primer set. TCRdb re-derived calls from the multiplex PCR reads in MiXCR, one entry per CDR3 protein. The profile shows 600,000 to 800,000 distinct CDR3 sequences, approximately 36% of them singletons. Specimen: blood. Receptor source: a woman aged 40 to 50 with Graves' hyperthyroidism.

V and J are TRBV5-1 and TRBJ2-7; D may be TRBD2 (5 bases). This CDR3 has 15 residues. V lost 5 bases and J lost 1, with 16 bases in between. The germline CDR1 and CDR2 sequences are SGHRS and YFSETQ. The CDR3 sequence: CASSSAGATSYEQYF. In nucleotides, the CDR3 is TGCGCCAGCAGTTCTGCGGGCGCCACATCCTACGAGCAGTACTTC.

This clonotype was detected ten times or more. J is TRBJ2-5 and V is TRBV20-1; 12 nucleotides agree with TRBD2. This CDR3 is built from 15 residues. Germline assignment: CDR1 DFQATT and CDR2 SNEGSKA (reference sequence). J was trimmed by 0 bases and V by 1 base; bases with no gene match: 0. This CDR3 reads CSARASGGDQETQYF. The CDR3 region has the DNA TGCAGTGCTAGAGCTAGCGGGGGGGACCAAGAGACCCAGTACTTC.

This clonotype was counted only a few times. The chain joins TRBV29-1 to TRBJ2-5, with D perhaps assigned TRBD1 or TRBD2 (5 bases each). Germline values: CDR1 SQVTM, CDR2 ANQGSEA. This CDR3 comprises 15 residues. The V and J ends lost 1 base and 2 bases respectively, with 14 bases between them. In DNA, the CDR3 is TGCAGCGTTGAAGTTACGGGGCAGACACAAGAGACCCAGTACTTC. Residues: CSVEVTGQTQETQYF.

This clonotype was counted between two and nine times. The gene calls are TRBV11-2 and TRBJ2-2, with D unclear. This CDR3 contains 15 residues. V lost 6 bases, J lost 0 bases, and 11 bases lay in between. Germline V gene data show CDR1 as SGHAT and CDR2 as FQNNGV. The CDR3 spells CASRRRSSNTGELFF. CDR3 nucleotide sequence: TGTGCCAGCAGAAGAAGATCCTCGAACACCGGGGAGCTGTTTTTT.

In this sample, this clonotype turned up a few times. The chain joins TRBV20-1 to TRBJ2-7; the D gene is possibly TRBD2 (5 bases). Per germline, CDR1 DFQATT and CDR2 SNEGSKA (reference sequence). The CDR3 is 18 residues long. With 1 base removed from V and 0 bases from J, the gap between germline ends came to 22 bases. CDR3 sequence (DNA): TGCAGTGCTAGAGGATATGTCCCAGCAGGAGGTTTCTCCTACGAGCAGTACTTC. Encoded protein: CSARGYVPAGGFSYEQYF.

The chain uses TRBV10-2 and TRBJ1-1; D gene ambiguous. The CDR3 totals 12 residues. V lost 6 bases to trimming and J lost 3 bases, with 8 bases between them. CDR1 is WSHSY and CDR2 is SAAADI in the germline V gene. In DNA, the CDR3 is TGCGCCAGCAGGGCCAGACACACTGAAGCTTTCTTT. This gives the protein CASRARHTEAFF.

This clonotype came up many times. The J gene is TRBJ1-4, the V gene TRBV19; D is unresolved. Germline-derived CDR1 and CDR2 are LNHDA and SQIVND (reference sequence). The CDR3 runs to 14 residues. V lost 6 bases, J lost 7 bases, and 15 bases lay in between. CDR3 residues: CASREASSGEKLFF. CDR3 DNA sequence: TGTGCCAGTAGGGAGGCCTCTTCGGGTGAAAAACTGTTTTTT. The full variable domain, completed using reference TRBV19 and TRBJ1-4, is DGGITQSPKYLFRKEGQNVTLSCEQNLNHDAMYWYRQDPGQGLRLIYYSQIVNDFQKGDIAEGYSVSREKKESFPLTVTSAQKNPTAFYLCASREASSGEKLFFGSGTQLSVL.